Following are 13 T cell receptor beta chains from one sample sequenced in a study of T cell responses to AZD1222 COVID-19 vaccine. Profiled with immunoSEQ multiplex PCR; TCRdb holds only in-frame clones, not every one. In the table there are nearly 90,000 clones, about 88% of which are singletons. The sequenced sample was peripheral blood, obtained 28 days after the second AZD1222 dose. Every receptor here comes from an adult who received the AZD1222 COVID-19 vaccine.

This chain uses TRBV6-5 with TRBJ1-5; D is uncertain. The CDR3 has 13 amino acids. V lost 7 bases and J 6 bases, leaving 13 bases between the germline ends. Germline V lookup: CDR1 MNHEY, CDR2 SVGAGI. CDR3 sequence reads: CASNGWAGQPQHF. The CDR3 DNA sequence: TGTGCCAGCAATGGTTGGGCAGGTCAGCCCCAGCATTTT.

This rearrangement joins TRBV30 to TRBJ2-7, with D perhaps matching TRBD2 (7 bases). The CDR3 covers 13 residues. From germline, CDR1 is GTSNPN and CDR2 SVGIG (reference sequence). Trimming left V 4 bases short and J 4 bases short, with 14 bases between. DNA of the CDR3: TGTGCCTGGATCGGGGGGCTCACATACGAGCAGTACTTC. Translated, it gives CAWIGGLTYEQYF.

The chain recombines TRBV5-1 with TRBJ1-5; D possibly corresponds to TRBD1 (5 bases). V lost 4 bases and J lost 7, with 15 bases in between. The CDR3 covers 14 residues. Germline-derived CDR1 and CDR2 are SGHRS and YFSETQ. DNA of the CDR3: TGCGCCAGCAGCCCGGAGGCAGGGAGGCAGCCCCAGCATTTT. Translated: CASSPEAGRQPQHF.

This clone was seen just once. V gene TRBV10-2 combines with J gene TRBJ2-7, with D hard to call. CDR3 length equals 11 residues. Germline V CDR1 and CDR2: WSHSY, SAAADI. V shed 6 bases and J shed 4 bases, with 7 bases lying between them. CDR3 nucleotides: TGCGCCAGCAGACTCGATTACGAGCAGTACTTC. Translated, it gives CASRLDYEQYF.

In the case of this clone: At one end, the junction sequence differs from germline, possibly due to a read error. The chain couples TRBV7-7 to TRBJ1-1, with 9 bases that match TRBD1. Germline V gives CDR1 SSHAT, CDR2 FNYEAQ (reference sequence). The CDR3 is 17 residues long. CDR3 nucleotides: TGTGCTAGCAGACCCGGGACAGGGAGCGTGGGGAACACTGAAGCTTTCTTT. Its protein product is CASRPGTGSVGNTEAFF.

This clone occurred once. The rearrangement uses TRBV5-4 and TRBJ2-5; TRBD2 is a possible D gene (6 bases). The CDR3 consists of 15 residues. Germline assignment: CDR1 SGHNT and CDR2 YYREEE (reference sequence). Between the trimmed V and J ends, which lost 4 bases and 5 bases, there was a span of 18 bases. CDR3 loop: CASSQGVPGRETQYF. The CDR3 DNA is TGTGCCAGCAGCCAAGGGGTCCCGGGGAGGGAGACCCAGTACTTC.

The rearrangement joins TRBV7-9 to TRBJ2-5; D gene ambiguous. This CDR3 is 14 amino acids long. Germline CDR1 SEHNR, CDR2 FQNEAQ (reference sequence). Trimming shortened V by 4 bases and J by 4 bases, and 13 bases separated the two germline ends. CDR3 in amino acids: CASSYGPIGETQYF. The DNA for the CDR3 is TGTGCCAGCAGCTACGGACCGATAGGAGAGACCCAGTACTTC.

The genes are TRBV5-6 and TRBJ1-1; a possible D gene is TRBD1 (5 bases). Germline V gene lookup returns CDR1 SGHDT and CDR2 YYEEEE. Trimming stripped 2 bases from V and 4 bases from J, with 18 bases between. The CDR3 length is 16 residues. The DNA for the CDR3 is TGTGCCAGCAGCTTTATGGGACGGAACCCTTTCACTGAAGCTTTCTTT. It translates to CASSFMGRNPFTEAFF.

This chain joins TRBV3-1 (or the pseudogene TRBV3-2) and TRBJ2-1; 12 bases match TRBD2. V gave up 2 bases and J gave up 8 bases; unmatched junction bases: 4. Per germline, CDR1 LGHDT and CDR2 YNNKEL (reference sequence). CDR3 length: 15 residues. For the CDR3, the DNA is TGTGCCAGCAGCCAACTAGCGGGGGGGTATGATGAGCAGTTCTTC. Translating it yields CASSQLAGGYDEQFF.

This chain links TRBV9 with TRBJ2-3, with D perhaps TRBD2 (6 bases). This CDR3 region has 16 residues. Trimming stripped 5 bases from V and 4 bases from J, with 20 bases between. CDR1 is SGDLS, CDR2 YYNGEE, per germline. CDR3 sequence (DNA): TGTGCCAGCAGTCGTAGACCGGGGGATATCGCAGATACGCAGTATTTT. Amino acids: CASSRRPGDIADTQYF.

The chain links TRBV13 to TRBJ1-6; tentatively, D is TRBD1 (5 bases). Germline CDR1 is PRHDT and CDR2 is FYEKMQ (reference sequence). This CDR3 comprises 14 residues. The germline V and J ends were trimmed by 5 bases and 8 bases, with 13 bases remaining between them. CDR3 region: CASSKGRSYSPLHF. The DNA of the CDR3 is TGTGCCAGCAGCAAGGGACGGTCCTATTCACCCCTCCACTTT.

The chain combines TRBV2 with TRBJ2-2, with D perhaps matching TRBD1 (6 bases). The CDR3 is 13 amino acids. Germline CDR1 is SNHLY and CDR2 is FYNNEI. V lost 8 bases, J lost 4 bases, and 11 bases lay in between. The CDR3 loop reads CASSSGVTGELFF. The CDR3 DNA reads as TGTGCCAGCTCATCAGGGGTCACCGGGGAGCTGTTTTTT.

The rearrangement uses TRBV15 and TRBJ1-5; no clear D gene. The CDR3 extends over 15 amino acids. Germline CDR1 and CDR2: LNHNV and YYDKDF (reference sequence). V lost 0 bases, J lost 0 bases, and 6 bases lay in between. CDR3 region: CATSRDRYSNQPQHF. As DNA, the CDR3 is TGTGCCACCAGCAGAGACAGATATAGCAATCAGCCCCAGCATTTT.